A selection of T cell receptor beta chains follows, all from one sample in a study of Tregs in tolerant kidney transplant recipients. TCRdb's copy holds only in-frame clones and misses some; the assay was immunoSEQ multiplex PCR. The repertoire includes roughly 9,000 clones, around half of them detected once, and approximately 5.9% sits in the top ten. Antigens of these TCRs are unknown. The sequenced sample consisted of CD4+ T cells from blood cultured with allogeneic cells. All receptors come from a human donor in good health. Each CDR3 is given with its conserved first and last residue. D genes are given only for firm matches. Rows may omit the clone size; those that give it use once, few, many or a size class.

clone_size	j_call	v_call	d_call	cdr3_aa
NA	TRBJ2-5	TRBV6-5	NA	CATRRRGRHGTQYF
NA	TRBJ2-7	TRBV7-2	TRBD2	CASPGTSLSYEQYF
NA	TRBJ1-2	TRBV6-5	TRBD1	CASSLQGNYGYTF
NA	TRBJ1-2	TRBV6-5	NA	CASSGQQTYGYTF
NA	TRBJ1-2	TRBV5-1	TRBD1	CASSGDRGGYGYTF
NA	TRBJ1-2	TRBV6-1	TRBD1	CASSGQVANYGYTF
NA	TRBJ2-7	TRBV7-2	TRBD2	CASSAHGGSYEQYF
NA	TRBJ2-1	TRBV28	NA	CASTRPAVYNEQFF
NA	TRBJ2-7	TRBV4-2	TRBD2	CASTARGSSYEQYF
NA	TRBJ1-1	TRBV4-3	NA	CASSHLDRRNTEAFF
NA	TRBJ2-7	TRBV5-8	NA	CASSQVRQPEQYF
once	TRBJ2-5	TRBV7-2	TRBD2	CASSYRTSGGGWTQYF
NA	TRBJ1-5	TRBV19	NA	CASSPPGPGNQPQHF
NA	TRBJ2-3	TRBV18	TRBD2	CASSPLLAGVSPLDTQYF
NA	TRBJ2-5	TRBV11-2	TRBD2	CASSLEASGTQYF
NA	TRBJ2-1	TRBV4-2	TRBD2	CASRLAGGSYNEQFF
few	TRBJ2-3	TRBV7-2	NA	CASSLDLPGHQYF
few	TRBJ2-3	TRBV9	NA	CASSGPDSVDTQYF
NA	TRBJ1-2	TRBV5-4	NA	CASSLRVSGYTF
NA	TRBJ1-2	TRBV19	NA	CASSIGSGGYTF
medium-sized	TRBJ1-2	TRBV19	TRBD1	CASRDRGNYGYTF
NA	TRBJ1-2	TRBV10-3	TRBD1	CAIRGQGLGGYTF
few	TRBJ2-7	TRBV7-2	NA	CASSLGTRPYF
NA	TRBJ2-5	TRBV7-9	NA	CASSLAAGFAETQYF
NA	TRBJ2-7	TRBV6-1	NA	CASNYGVAEQYF
NA	TRBJ2-3	TRBV9	TRBD2	CASTGGLAGGCRVTQYF
medium-sized	TRBJ1-3	TRBV2	TRBD1	CASSEQGAFSGNTIYF
medium-sized	TRBJ2-4	TRBV4-1	TRBD2	CASSQGLAGGPSRNIQYF
once	TRBJ1-4	TRBV2	NA	CASSLREKLFF
NA	TRBJ1-2	TRBV7-9	TRBD1	CASSLATGGSYGYTF
NA	TRBJ1-5	TRBV15	NA	CATSRDRQGWQPQHF
few	TRBJ2-4	TRBV19	NA	CASSIRTPGMGKNIQYF
NA	TRBJ2-2	TRBV10-3	NA	CASSLATGELFF
few	TRBJ1-1	TRBV7-9	NA	CASSLGGGEAFF
medium-sized	TRBJ1-1	TRBV5-4	NA	CASSPPQGRFGTEAFF
NA	TRBJ1-6	TRBV30	NA	CAWGEQSSYNSPLHF
NA	TRBJ2-2	TRBV11-3	NA	CASTHLKPYSGELFF
medium-sized	TRBJ2-2	TRBV6-5	TRBD2	CASSLAAGELFF
few	TRBJ1-1	TRBV6-5	NA	CASSRGGTEAFF
few	TRBJ2-2	TRBV7-2	TRBD1	CASSSGQGFSGELFF
few	TRBJ2-5	TRBV5-1	NA	CASSLGPPGGAKEETQYF
few	TRBJ2-3	TRBV4-1	NA	CASSRVGGPSTDTQYF
medium-sized	TRBJ2-2	TRBV5-4	TRBD2	CASSSTSGTVPGELFF
NA	TRBJ2-5	TRBV11-2	TRBD1	CASSYGQGVETQYF
few	TRBJ2-1	TRBV7-3	TRBD2	CASSLKARGATYNEQFF
NA	TRBJ1-6	TRBV7-3	NA	CASSLRRANSPLHF
NA	TRBJ1-4	TRBV7-9	NA	CASSSGQPATNEKLFF
NA	TRBJ2-7	TRBV29-1	NA	CSATTHYEQYF
NA	TRBJ1-1	TRBV29-1	NA	CSVAGDGQNAFF
NA	TRBJ2-1	TRBV19	TRBD2	CASSIEASGRSEQFF
once	TRBJ1-2	TRBV4-2	NA	CASSFRMGEVGYTF
NA	TRBJ2-7	TRBV6-6	TRBD2	CASSWTSGKYEQYF
NA	TRBJ2-3	TRBV14	NA	CASSQDRQGRGTQYF
few	TRBJ2-1	TRBV7-2	TRBD2	CASSPRGLAGGNREQFF
NA	TRBJ2-1	TRBV30	NA	CAWSRTRLYNEQFF